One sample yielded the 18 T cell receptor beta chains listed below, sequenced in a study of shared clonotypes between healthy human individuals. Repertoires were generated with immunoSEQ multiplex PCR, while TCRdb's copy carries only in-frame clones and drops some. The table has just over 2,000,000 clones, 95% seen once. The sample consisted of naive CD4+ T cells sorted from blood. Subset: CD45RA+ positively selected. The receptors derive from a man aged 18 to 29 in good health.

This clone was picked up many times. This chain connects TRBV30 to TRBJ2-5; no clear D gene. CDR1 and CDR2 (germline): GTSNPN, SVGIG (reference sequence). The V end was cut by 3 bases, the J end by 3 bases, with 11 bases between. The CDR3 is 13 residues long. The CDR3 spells CAWRRPLKETQYF. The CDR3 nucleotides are TGTGCCTGGAGGAGGCCGCTGAAAGAGACCCAGTACTTC.

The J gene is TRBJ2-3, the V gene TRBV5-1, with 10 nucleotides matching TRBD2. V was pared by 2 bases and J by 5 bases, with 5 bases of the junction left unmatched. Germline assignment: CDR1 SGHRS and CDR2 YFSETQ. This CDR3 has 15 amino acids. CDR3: CASSLSGGARDTQYF. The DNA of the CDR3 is TGCGCCAGCAGCTTAAGCGGGGGGGCCAGAGATACGCAGTATTTT.

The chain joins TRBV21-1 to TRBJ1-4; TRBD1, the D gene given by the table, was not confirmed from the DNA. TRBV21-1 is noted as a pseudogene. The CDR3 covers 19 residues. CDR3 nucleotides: TGTGCCAGCAGCAAAGGGGATAGGGACAGGGCAAGAGGTCATGAAAAACTGTTTTTT. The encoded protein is CASSKGDRDRARGHEKLFF.

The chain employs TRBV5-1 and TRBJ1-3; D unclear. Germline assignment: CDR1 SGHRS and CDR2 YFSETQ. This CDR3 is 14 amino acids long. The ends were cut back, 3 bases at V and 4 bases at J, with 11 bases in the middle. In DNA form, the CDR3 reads TGCGCCAGCAGCTCACGGACGGACGGAAACACCATATATTTT. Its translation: CASSSRTDGNTIYF.

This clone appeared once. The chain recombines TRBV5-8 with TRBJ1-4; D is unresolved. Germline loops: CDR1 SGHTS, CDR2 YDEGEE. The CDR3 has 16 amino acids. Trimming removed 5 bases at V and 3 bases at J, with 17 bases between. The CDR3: CASSSQRAQSNEKLFF. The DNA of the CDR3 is TGTGCCAGCAGTTCCCAACGCGCGCAGTCTAATGAAAAACTGTTTTTT.

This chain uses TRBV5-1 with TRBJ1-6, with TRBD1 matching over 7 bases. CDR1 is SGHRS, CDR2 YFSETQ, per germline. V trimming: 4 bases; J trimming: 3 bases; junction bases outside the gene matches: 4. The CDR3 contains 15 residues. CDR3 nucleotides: TGCGCCAGCAGCCCGCAGGGGGTCTATAATTCACCCCTCCACTTT. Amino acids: CASSPQGVYNSPLHF.

This chain's CDR3 is CASSVSGTSGYEQYF. DNA for the CDR3: TGTGCCAGCAGCGTTTCCGGGACTAGCGGCTACGAGCAGTACTTC. V is TRBV6-5 and J is TRBJ2-7; 11 bases match TRBD2. CDR3 length equals 15 residues. Trimming took 6 bases from V and 3 from J; bases not matched to a gene: 7. The germline gives CDR1 MNHEY, CDR2 SVGAGI.

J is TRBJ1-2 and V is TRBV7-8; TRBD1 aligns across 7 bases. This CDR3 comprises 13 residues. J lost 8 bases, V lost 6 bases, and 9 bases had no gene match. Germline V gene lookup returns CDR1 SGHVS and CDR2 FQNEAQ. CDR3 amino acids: CASSNEGARGYTF. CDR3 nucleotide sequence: TGTGCCAGCAGTAATGAGGGGGCGAGGGGCTACACCTTC. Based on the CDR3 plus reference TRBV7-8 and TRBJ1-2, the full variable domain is GAGVSQSPRYKVAKRGQDVALRCDPISGHVSLFWYQQALGQGPEFLTYFQNEAQLDKSGLPSDRFFAERPEGSVSTLKIQRTQQEDSAVYLCASSNEGARGYTFGSGTRLTVV.

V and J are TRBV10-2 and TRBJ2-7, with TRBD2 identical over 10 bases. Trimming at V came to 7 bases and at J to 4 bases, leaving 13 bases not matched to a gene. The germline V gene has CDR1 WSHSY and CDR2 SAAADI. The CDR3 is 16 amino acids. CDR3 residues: CASTLSSGSGPYEQYF. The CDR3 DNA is TGCGCCAGCACTTTGTCTAGCGGGAGCGGGCCTTACGAGCAGTACTTC.

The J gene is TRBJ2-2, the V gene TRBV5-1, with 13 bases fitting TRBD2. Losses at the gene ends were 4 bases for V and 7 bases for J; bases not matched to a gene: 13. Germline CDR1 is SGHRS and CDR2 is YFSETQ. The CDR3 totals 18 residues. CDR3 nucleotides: TGCGCCAGCAGCAAGGGGACCGGGACTAGCGGGGAGGACGGGGAGCTGTTTTTT. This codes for CASSKGTGTSGEDGELFF.

In DNA, the CDR3 is TGTGCCAGCAGCTTAGCCCCAGGGGGAGTTGAAAGCACTGAAGCTTTCTTT. Its protein product is CASSLAPGGVESTEAFF. The genes are TRBV7-9 and TRBJ1-1; 7 bases agree with TRBD1. The V and J ends lost 0 bases and 4 bases, in that order; junction bases with no gene match: 11. The CDR3 runs 17 residues. Germline V CDR1 and CDR2: SEHNR, FQNEAQ (reference sequence).

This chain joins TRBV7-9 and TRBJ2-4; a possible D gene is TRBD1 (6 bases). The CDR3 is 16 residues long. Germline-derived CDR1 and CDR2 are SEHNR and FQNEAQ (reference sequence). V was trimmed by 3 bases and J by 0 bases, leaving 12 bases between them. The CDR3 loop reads CASSFGQLIAKNIQYF. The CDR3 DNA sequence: TGTGCCAGCAGCTTCGGACAGCTCATAGCCAAAAACATTCAGTACTTC.

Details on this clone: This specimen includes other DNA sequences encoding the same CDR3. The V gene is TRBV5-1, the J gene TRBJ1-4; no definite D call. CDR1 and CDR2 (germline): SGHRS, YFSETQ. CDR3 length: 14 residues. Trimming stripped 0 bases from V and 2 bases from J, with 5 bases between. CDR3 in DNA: TGCGCCAGCAGCTTGGAAGCGACTAATGAAAAACTGTTTTTT. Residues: CASSLEATNEKLFF.

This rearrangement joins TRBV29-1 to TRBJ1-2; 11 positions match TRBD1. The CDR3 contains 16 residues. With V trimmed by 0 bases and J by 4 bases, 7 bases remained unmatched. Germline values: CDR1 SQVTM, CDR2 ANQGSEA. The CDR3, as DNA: TGCAGCGTTGAAGATAGGACAGGGGGCAAAGTCTATGGCTACACCTTC. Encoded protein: CSVEDRTGGKVYGYTF.

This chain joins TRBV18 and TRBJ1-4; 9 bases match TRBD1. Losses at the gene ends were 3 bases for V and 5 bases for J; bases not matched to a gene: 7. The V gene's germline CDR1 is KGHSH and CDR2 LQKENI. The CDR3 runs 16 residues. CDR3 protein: CASSPAIGTGNEKLFF. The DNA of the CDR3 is TGTGCCAGCTCACCCGCGATCGGGACAGGGAATGAAAAACTGTTTTTT.

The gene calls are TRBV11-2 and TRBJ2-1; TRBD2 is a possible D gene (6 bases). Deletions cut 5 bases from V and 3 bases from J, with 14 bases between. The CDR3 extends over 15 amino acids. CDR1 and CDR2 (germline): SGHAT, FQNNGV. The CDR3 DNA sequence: TGTGCCAGCAGCCCCCGCCAGGGACTCTACAATGAGCAGTTCTTC. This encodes CASSPRQGLYNEQFF.

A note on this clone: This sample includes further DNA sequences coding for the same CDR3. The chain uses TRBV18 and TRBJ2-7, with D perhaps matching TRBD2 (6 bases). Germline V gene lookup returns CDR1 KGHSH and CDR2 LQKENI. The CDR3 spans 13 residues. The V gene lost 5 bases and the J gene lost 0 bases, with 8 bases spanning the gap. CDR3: CASSRDSSYEQYF. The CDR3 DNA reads TGTGCCAGCTCAAGGGACTCCTCCTACGAGCAGTACTTC.

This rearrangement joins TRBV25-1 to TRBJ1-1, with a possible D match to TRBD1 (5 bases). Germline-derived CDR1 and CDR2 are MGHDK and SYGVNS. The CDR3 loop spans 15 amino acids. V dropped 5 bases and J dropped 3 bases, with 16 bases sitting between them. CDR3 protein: CASSRAGKRDTEAFF. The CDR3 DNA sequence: TGTGCCAGCAGTAGGGCAGGGAAGAGAGACACTGAAGCTTTCTTT.